Listed below are T cell receptor beta chains from one sample, sequenced in a study of T cells in tuberculosis. Sequencing used immunoSEQ multiplex PCR; TCRdb keeps in-frame clones, though not all of them. Among 35,000 to 40,000 clones listed, 90% to 95% were seen once. Sequencing was done on a sample of PBMCs. These receptors originate from a donor between 10 and 35 years old with latent tuberculosis or without tuberculosis infection. Some clones in this sample may be carry-over from other donors' samples. The CDR3 runs from the conserved cysteine through the conserved F or W. The order of the fields is clone size, CDR3 length, D gene, V gene, J gene, CDR3 protein, CDR3 DNA. D genes are given only for firm matches. Size values are once, few and many counts, or a class for expanded clones, and some rows have none.

>.|14|TRBD2|TRBV7-6|TRBJ2-3
CASSLTSGTDTQYF
TGTGCCAGCAGCCTGACTAGCGGCACAGATACGCAGTATTTT
>.|18|.|TRBV7-2|TRBJ2-1
CASQNKRGRMVSYNEQFF
TGTGCCAGCCAAAACAAGAGAGGGCGAATGGTTTCCTACAATGAGCAGTTCTTC
>.|13|.|TRBV6-5|TRBJ1-4
CASSTGGREKLFF
TGTGCCAGCAGTACTGGGGGCAGGGAAAAACTGTTTTTT
>once|14|.|TRBV7-2|TRBJ2-1
CASSLSVSYNEQFF
TGTGCCAGCAGCTTATCCGTGTCCTACAATGAGCAGTTCTTC
>.|14|.|TRBV5-6|TRBJ1-6
CASNQGGANSPLHF
TGTGCCAGCAACCAAGGAGGGGCCAATTCACCCCTCCACTTT
>.|14|.|TRBV5-4|TRBJ1-1
CAMVRWDMNTEAFF
TGTGCCATGGTAAGGTGGGACATGAACACTGAAGCTTTCTTT
>few|14|TRBD1|TRBV19|TRBJ1-1
CASSLGTGGTEAFF
TGTGCCAGTAGTCTAGGGACAGGGGGCACTGAAGCTTTCTTT
>.|12|.|TRBV6-7|TRBJ2-7
CAISRQTYEQYF
TGTGCCATCTCCCGACAGACCTACGAGCAGTACTTC
>.|15|.|TRBV4-1|TRBJ1-4
CASSQGLAIQASSVF
TGCGCCAGCAGCCAAGGTCTGGCGATACAGGCTTCGTCAGTTTTT
>once|14|TRBD1|TRBV19|TRBJ1-1
CASIRQGWNTEAFF
TGTGCCAGTATTAGACAGGGGTGGAACACTGAAGCTTTCTTT
>once|14|.|TRBV6-5|TRBJ1-2
CASSSRALNYGYTF
TGTGCCAGCAGTTCCAGGGCCCTTAACTATGGCTACACCTTC
>.|15|TRBD2|TRBV5-8|TRBJ2-2
CASMVAGGLAGELFF
TGTGCCAGTATGGTTGCGGGGGGCCTGGCCGGGGAGCTGTTTTTT
>.|14|.|TRBV5-1|TRBJ2-3
CASSQRTDTDTQYF
TGCGCCAGCAGCCAAAGGACAGACACAGATACGCAGTATTTT
>once|15|TRBD1|TRBV30|TRBJ1-5
CAWSVGTGSNQPQHF
TGTGCCTGGAGTGTAGGGACAGGGAGCAATCAGCCCCAGCATTTT
>.|14|TRBD1|TRBV6-1|TRBJ1-2
CASSSGTVTYGYTF
TGTGCCAGCAGCAGTGGGACAGTAACCTATGGCTACACCTTC
>once|16|TRBD1|TRBV27|TRBJ2-2
CASSLQQGADTGELFF
TGTGCCAGCAGTTTACAACAGGGGGCGGACACCGGGGAGCTGTTTTTT
>.|16|TRBD2|TRBV5-5|TRBJ2-3
CASSSGLAGSTDTQYF
TGTGCCAGCAGCTCGGGACTAGCGGGGAGTACAGATACGCAGTATTTT
>.|14|TRBD1|TRBV5-1|TRBJ1-1
CASSTTGMNTEAFF
TGCGCCAGCAGCACGACAGGGATGAACACTGAAGCTTTCTTT
>.|16|.|TRBV11-2|TRBJ1-1
CASSHASSSGNTEAFF
TGTGCCAGCAGCCATGCATCCTCATCCGGGAACACTGAAGCTTTCTTT
>.|13|.|TRBV19|TRBJ1-5
CASKVTGSQPQHF
TGTGCCAGTAAGGTTACAGGGAGTCAGCCCCAGCATTTT
>.|16|TRBD1|TRBV4-1|TRBJ1-1
CASSQDPGTGSTEAFF
TGCGCCAGCAGCCAAGACCCCGGGACAGGGAGCACTGAAGCTTTCTTT
>.|15|.|TRBV5-5|TRBJ1-1
CASSWSIAEVPEAFF
TGTGCCAGCAGCTGGTCCATCGCGGAGGTGCCTGAAGCTTTCTTT
>.|14|.|TRBV10-2|TRBJ1-5
CASSDWQGNQPQHF
TGCGCCAGCAGTGACTGGCAAGGCAATCAGCCCCAGCATTTT
>.|17|TRBD2|TRBV10-1|TRBJ2-1
CASSEATSPSSYNEQFF
TGCGCCAGCAGTGAAGCGACTAGCCCCAGCTCCTACAATGAGCAGTTCTTC
>.|12|.|TRBV6-5|TRBJ2-2
CASRQNTGELFF
TGTGCCAGCAGACAGAACACCGGGGAGCTGTTTTTT
>.|16|.|TRBV4-3|TRBJ1-2
CASSQGMGGLNYGYTF
TGCGCCAGCAGCCAAGGGATGGGGGGTCTTAACTATGGCTACACCTTC
>.|14|.|TRBV5-4|TRBJ1-4
CASSRGRANEKLFF
TGTGCCAGTAGCCGGGGGAGGGCGAATGAAAAACTGTTTTTT
>.|15|.|TRBV27|TRBJ1-6
CASSFNDRINSPLHF
TGTGCCAGCAGTTTTAATGACAGGATAAACTCACCCCTCCACTTT
>once|14|TRBD1|TRBV2|TRBJ1-5
CASKGTGTDQPQHF
TGTGCCAGCAAAGGGACAGGGACCGATCAGCCCCAGCATTTT
>.|13|TRBD1|TRBV11-2|TRBJ1-2
CASSTGQNYGYTF
TGTGCCAGCAGCACGGGACAGAACTATGGCTACACCTTC
>.|13|.|TRBV18|TRBJ2-7
CASSPLVGDEQYF
TGTGCCAGCTCACCGCTCGTGGGCGACGAGCAGTACTTC
>.|14|.|TRBV27|TRBJ1-2
CASTETAGQNGYTF
TGTGCCAGCACGGAGACAGCAGGGCAAAATGGCTACACCTTC
>.|18|TRBD2|TRBV11-3|TRBJ2-1
CASSLGTSGGGSYNEQFF
TGTGCCAGCAGCCTGGGGACTAGCGGGGGAGGGTCCTACAATGAGCAGTTCTTC
>.|15|.|TRBV10-1|TRBJ2-3
CASSELGTNHPTQYF
TGCGCCAGCAGTGAACTCGGGACAAATCACCCTACGCAGTATTTT
>.|17|.|TRBV10-2|TRBJ2-6
CASSSDYGGSGANVLTF
TGCGCCAGCAGTTCTGATTACGGAGGCTCTGGGGCCAACGTCCTGACTTTC
>.|15|.|TRBV14|TRBJ2-7
CASSQGPGVPYEQYF
TGTGCCAGCAGCCAAGGCCCGGGAGTGCCCTACGAGCAGTACTTC